These T cell receptor beta chains were read from a single sample in a study of Graves' ophthalmopathy and Graves' hyperthyroidism. A single record per CDR3 protein comes from TCRdb applying MiXCR to the multiplex PCR reads. Counted here are about 370,000 distinct CDR3 sequences, about 17% occurring once; the ten biggest clones make up about 1.4%. The specimen was peripheral blood. The receptors originated from a woman aged 18-29 years with Graves' ophthalmopathy. Both conserved end residues are part of each CDR3. A D gene is named only where the DNA matches it firmly. Part of the rows lack a size; the others show once, few, many or a class for expanded clones.

d_call	clone_size	cdr3_length	j_call	v_call	cdr3_aa	cdr3_nt
-	many	15	TRBJ2-2	TRBV7-8	CASSLSRGSAGELFF	TGTGCCAGCAGCTTATCAAGAGGTAGCGCCGGGGAGCTGTTTTTT
-	many	15	TRBJ2-2	TRBV5-1	CASSRDSSTSGELFF	TGCGCCAGCAGCCGCGACTCTAGTACTTCCGGGGAGCTGTTTTTT
-	many	12	TRBJ1-5	TRBV28	CASSQQVTPQHF	TGTGCCAGCAGCCAACAGGTGACGCCCCAGCATTTT
-	many	13	TRBJ1-2	TRBV12-3/TRBV12-4	CASSLALGGGYTF	TGTGCCAGCAGTTTAGCTCTTGGGGGTGGCTACACCTTC
-	many	14	TRBJ1-1	TRBV6-2/TRBV6-3	CASSYSSWVAEAFF	TGTGCCAGCAGTTACTCGAGTTGGGTTGCTGAAGCTTTCTTT
TRBD2	many	15	TRBJ2-2	TRBV13	CASSLQTSGTGELFF	TGTGCCAGCAGCTTACAGACTAGCGGAACCGGGGAGCTGTTTTTT
-	many	14	TRBJ1-2	TRBV12-3/TRBV12-4	CASSSGQIFAGYTF	TGTGCCAGCAGTTCCGGACAGATCTTCGCCGGCTACACCTTC
TRBD1	-	16	TRBJ2-5	TRBV12-3/TRBV12-4	CASSHRDRGPQETQYF	TGTGCCAGCAGCCACCGGGACAGGGGTCCCCAAGAGACCCAGTACTTC
-	many	13	TRBJ2-5	TRBV18	CASSLHREETQYF	TGTGCCAGCTCACTTCACAGGGAAGAGACCCAGTACTTC
-	many	14	TRBJ1-2	TRBV25-1	CASSEGAGASGYTF	TGTGCCAGCAGTGAAGGGGCGGGGGCGTCCGGCTACACCTTC
-	-	14	TRBJ2-7	TRBV7-3	CASSFGTPPNEQYF	TGTGCCAGCAGCTTTGGGACACCGCCTAACGAGCAGTACTTC
-	many	13	TRBJ2-7	TRBV12-3/TRBV12-4	CASSQGAAYEQYF	TGTGCCAGCAGTCAGGGTGCGGCCTACGAGCAGTACTTC
TRBD1	many	14	TRBJ2-7	TRBV25-1	CASSETQGAGEQYF	TGTGCCAGCAGTGAAACACAGGGGGCAGGTGAGCAGTACTTC
TRBD1	many	14	TRBJ1-1	TRBV6-1	CASSGGTANTEAFF	TGTGCCAGCAGTGGGGGGACAGCGAACACTGAAGCTTTCTTT
-	many	14	TRBJ2-2	TRBV7-2	CASSRDRNTGELFF	TGTGCCAGCAGCCGTGACAGGAACACCGGGGAGCTGTTTTTT
TRBD1	few	17	TRBJ2-5	TRBV5-1	CASTSYRDRSPLQTQYF	TGCGCCAGCACCTCGTACCGGGACAGGTCCCCCCTACAGACCCAGTACTTC
-	many	14	TRBJ2-7	TRBV6-2/TRBV6-3	CASSYYPSYYEQYF	TGTGCCAGCAGTTACTATCCTAGCTATTACGAGCAGTACTTC
-	many	12	TRBJ2-7	TRBV12-3/TRBV12-4	CASRTASGEQYF	TGTGCCAGCAGGACAGCTAGTGGCGAGCAGTACTTC
-	many	16	TRBJ1-1	TRBV9	CASSVAIGVENTEAFF	TGTGCCAGCAGCGTAGCGATTGGGGTAGAGAACACTGAAGCTTTCTTT
-	many	14	TRBJ2-5	TRBV7-2	CASSPIGGWETQYF	TGTGCCAGCAGCCCCATCGGAGGCTGGGAGACCCAGTACTTC
-	many	15	TRBJ1-1	TRBV19	CASSRRTRMNTEAFF	TGTGCCAGTAGTAGACGCACTCGAATGAACACTGAAGCTTTCTTT
-	few	13	TRBJ1-1	TRBV20-1	CSARVTENTEAFF	TGCAGTGCTCGCGTGACCGAAAACACTGAAGCTTTCTTT
-	few	15	TRBJ2-7	TRBV28	CASSPLVKITYEQYF	TGTGCCAGCAGTCCCCTTGTGAAGATTACCTACGAGCAGTACTTC
-	many	15	TRBJ1-1	TRBV6-5	CASSFGGRTNTEAFF	TGTGCCAGCAGTTTCGGGGGACGGACGAACACTGAAGCTTTCTTT
-	many	13	TRBJ1-1	TRBV6-2/TRBV6-3	CASSREEDTEAFF	TGTGCCAGCAGTAGGGAGGAGGACACTGAAGCTTTCTTT
-	many	14	TRBJ1-1	TRBV12-3/TRBV12-4	CASSRRTANTEAFF	TGTGCCAGCAGTCGCCGGACGGCGAACACTGAAGCTTTCTTT
TRBD2	many	14	TRBJ2-2	TRBV20-1	CSAQSGRATGELFF	TGCAGTGCCCAGAGCGGGAGGGCCACCGGGGAGCTGTTTTTT
TRBD1	many	15	TRBJ1-1	TRBV7-3	CASRKGTGGSGEAFF	TGTGCCAGCAGAAAAGGGACAGGGGGCTCTGGTGAAGCTTTCTTT
-	few	13	TRBJ2-4	TRBV30	CACSAELGDIQYF	TGTGCCTGTTCGGCAGAATTGGGGGACATTCAGTACTTC
-	many	15	TRBJ1-5	TRBV6-1	CASSQGEEGNQPQHF	TGTGCCAGCAGTCAAGGGGAAGAGGGCAATCAGCCCCAGCATTTT
TRBD1	many	12	TRBJ2-4	TRBV15	CATSRGQGGQYF	TGTGCCACCAGCAGAGGACAGGGTGGTCAGTACTTC
-	many	17	TRBJ2-2	TRBV27	CASSLYSAGVNTGELFF	TGTGCCAGCAGTTTATACTCCGCAGGTGTGAACACCGGGGAGCTGTTTTTT
-	many	14	TRBJ1-6	TRBV7-9	CASSLVRYNSPLHF	TGTGCCAGCAGCTTAGTCCGATATAATTCACCCCTCCACTTT
-	many	20	TRBJ2-2	TRBV27	CASSFRDRRLAGQVAGELFF	TGTGCCAGCAGTTTCCGGGACAGGCGGTTAGCGGGGCAAGTCGCCGGGGAGCTGTTTTTT
-	many	14	TRBJ2-7	TRBV3-1	CASSPSATVYEQYF	TGTGCCAGCAGCCCGTCCGCGACGGTCTACGAGCAGTACTTC
-	many	14	TRBJ1-6	TRBV9	CASSVAADNSPLHF	TGTGCCAGCAGCGTAGCGGCAGACAATTCACCCCTCCACTTT
TRBD1	many	12	TRBJ1-3	TRBV30	CAWIRQGNTIYF	TGTGCCTGGATCAGACAGGGGAACACCATATATTTT
-	many	17	TRBJ2-7	TRBV6-5	CASTILRRVTGKAEQYF	TGTGCCAGCACTATCTTGAGGCGGGTAACTGGGAAGGCCGAGCAGTACTTC
-	many	13	TRBJ2-7	TRBV30	CAWSGGDSYEQYF	TGTGCCTGGAGCGGAGGGGATAGCTACGAGCAGTACTTC
-	many	14	TRBJ2-5	TRBV28	CASSLWGVGETQYF	TGTGCCAGCAGTTTATGGGGGGTAGGAGAGACCCAGTACTTC
-	many	21	TRBJ1-2	TRBV15	CATSRVSLGELKGWNNYGYTF	TGTGCCACCAGCAGAGTTTCTTTAGGAGAACTCAAGGGTTGGAATAATTATGGCTACACCTTC